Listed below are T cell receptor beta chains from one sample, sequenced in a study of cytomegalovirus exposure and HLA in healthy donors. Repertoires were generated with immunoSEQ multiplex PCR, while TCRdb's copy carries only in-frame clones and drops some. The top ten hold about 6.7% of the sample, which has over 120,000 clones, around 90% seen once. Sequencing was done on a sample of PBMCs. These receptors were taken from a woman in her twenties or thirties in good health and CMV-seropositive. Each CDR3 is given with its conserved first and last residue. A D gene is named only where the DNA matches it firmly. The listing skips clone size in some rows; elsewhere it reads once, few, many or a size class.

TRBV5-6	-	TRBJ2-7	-	TGTGCCAGCAGCTTCGGAGATTCCTACGAGCAGTACTTC	CASSFGDSYEQYF
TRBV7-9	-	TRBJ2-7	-	TGTGCCAGCAGCTTCAGGGAGGAATCCTACGAGCAGTACTTC	CASSFREESYEQYF
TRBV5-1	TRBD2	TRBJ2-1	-	TGCGCCAGCAGCTACACGACTAGCGGGAGGGCCTTCGATGAGCAGTTCTTC	CASSYTTSGRAFDEQFF
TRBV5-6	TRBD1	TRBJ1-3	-	TGTGCCAGCAGCCTCGGACAGGGGGGTGGAAACACCATATATTTT	CASSLGQGGGNTIYF
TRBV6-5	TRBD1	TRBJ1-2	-	TGTGCCAGCAGTTACGGACAGGGGATAGGTGGCTACACCTTC	CASSYGQGIGGYTF
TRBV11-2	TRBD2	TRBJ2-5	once	TGTGCCAGCAGCCACTTCGCCGGTCTAGCGGGGGATGAAGAGACCCAGTACTTC	CASSHFAGLAGDEETQYF
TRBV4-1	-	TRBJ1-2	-	TGCGCCAGCAGCCAAGAGAGCGGCCTTGGGTATGGCTACACCTTC	CASSQESGLGYGYTF
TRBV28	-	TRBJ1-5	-	TGTGCCAGCAGGGCTATGGGGACTTTTAGCAATCAGCCCCAGCATTTT	CASRAMGTFSNQPQHF
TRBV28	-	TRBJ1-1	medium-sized	TGTGCCAGCAGTTTCGGGACTTCCGAAGGCGCTGAAGCTTTCTTT	CASSFGTSEGAEAFF
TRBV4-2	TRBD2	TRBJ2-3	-	TGTGCCAGCAGCCAACTAGCGGGGGGTCGGAGCACAGATACGCAGTATTTT	CASSQLAGGRSTDTQYF
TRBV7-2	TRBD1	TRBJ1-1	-	TGTGCCAGCAGCGCGACAGGGGTGGGCACTGAAGCTTTCTTT	CASSATGVGTEAFF
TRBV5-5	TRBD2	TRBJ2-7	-	TGTGCCAGCAGCTTGTTAGTAGCGGGAGAGGGAGAGCAGTACTTC	CASSLLVAGEGEQYF
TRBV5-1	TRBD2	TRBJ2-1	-	TGCGCCAGCAGCTCACGACTAGCGGGAGGGTACAATGAGCAGTTCTTC	CASSSRLAGGYNEQFF
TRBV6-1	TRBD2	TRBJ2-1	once	TGTGCCAGCAGTGGATTGACTAGCGGGGGGGGCAAAAGCTCCTACAATGAGCAGTTCTTC	CASSGLTSGGGKSSYNEQFF
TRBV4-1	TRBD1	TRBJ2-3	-	TGCGCCAGCAGCCTACGACAGGGCGGAGATACGCAGTATTTT	CASSLRQGGDTQYF
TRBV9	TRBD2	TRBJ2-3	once	TGTGCCAGCAGCGAGGGAGGGATAGGTACAGATACGCAGTATTTT	CASSEGGIGTDTQYF